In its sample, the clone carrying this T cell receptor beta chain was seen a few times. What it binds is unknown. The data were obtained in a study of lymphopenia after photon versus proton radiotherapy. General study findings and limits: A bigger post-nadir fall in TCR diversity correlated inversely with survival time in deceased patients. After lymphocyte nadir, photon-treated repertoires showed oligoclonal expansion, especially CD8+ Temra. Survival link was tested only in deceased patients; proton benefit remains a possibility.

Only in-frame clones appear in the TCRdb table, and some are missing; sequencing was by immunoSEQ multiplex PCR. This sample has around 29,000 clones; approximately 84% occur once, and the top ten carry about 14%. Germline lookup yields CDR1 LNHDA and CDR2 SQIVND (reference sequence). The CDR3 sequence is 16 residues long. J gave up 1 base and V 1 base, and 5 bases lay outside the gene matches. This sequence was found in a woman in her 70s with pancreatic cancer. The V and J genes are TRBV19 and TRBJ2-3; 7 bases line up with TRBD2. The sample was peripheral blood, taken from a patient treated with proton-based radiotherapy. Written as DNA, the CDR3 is TGTGCCAGTAGTATAGTCGGGCTAGCGGGCACAGATACGCAGTATTTT. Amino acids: CASSIVGLAGTDTQYF.